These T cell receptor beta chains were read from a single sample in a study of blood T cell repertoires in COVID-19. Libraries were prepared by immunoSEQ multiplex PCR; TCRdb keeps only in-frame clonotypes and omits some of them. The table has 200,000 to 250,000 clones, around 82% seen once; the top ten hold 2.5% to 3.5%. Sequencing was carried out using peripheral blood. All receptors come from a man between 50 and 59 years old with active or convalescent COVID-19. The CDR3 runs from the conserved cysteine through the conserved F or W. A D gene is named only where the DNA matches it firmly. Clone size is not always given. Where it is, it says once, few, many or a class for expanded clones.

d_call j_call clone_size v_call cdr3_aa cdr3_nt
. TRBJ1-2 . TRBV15 CATQGGYGYTF TGTGCCACCCAAGGAGGCTATGGCTACACCTTC
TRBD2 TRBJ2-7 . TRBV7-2 CASSLVGTSGRAQHF TGTGCCAGCAGCTTAGTAGGGACTAGCGGGAGGGCCCAGCACTTC
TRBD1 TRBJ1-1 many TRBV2 CASSSPPRQGDTEAFF TGTGCCAGCAGTTCCCCCCCTCGACAGGGGGACACTGAAGCTTTCTTT
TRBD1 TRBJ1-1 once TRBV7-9 CASSLDRGHSNTEAFF TGTGCCAGCAGCTTAGACAGGGGTCATTCGAACACTGAAGCTTTCTTT
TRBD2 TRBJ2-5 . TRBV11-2 CASSLGGGLGGETQYF TGTGCCAGCAGCTTAGGGGGGGGTCTCGGAGGAGAGACCCAGTACTTC
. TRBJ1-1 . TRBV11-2 CASSLAPGRTEAFF TGTGCCAGCAGCTTAGCTCCGGGGAGGACTGAAGCTTTCTTT
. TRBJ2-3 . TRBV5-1 CASSLIRPGSFADTQYF TGCGCCAGCAGCTTGATTAGGCCCGGGAGTTTTGCAGATACGCAGTATTTT
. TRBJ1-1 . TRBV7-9 CASSLQGPNTEAFF TGTGCCAGCAGCTTACAGGGCCCGAACACTGAAGCTTTCTTT
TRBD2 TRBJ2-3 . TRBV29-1 CSVAGTSGSTDTQYF TGCAGCGTTGCCGGGACTAGCGGGAGTACAGATACGCAGTATTTT
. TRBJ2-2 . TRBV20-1 CSASELANTGELFF TGCAGTGCTAGTGAACTAGCTAACACCGGGGAGCTGTTTTTT
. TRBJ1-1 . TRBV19 CASSIGATEAFF TGTGCCAGTAGTATAGGTGCGACTGAAGCTTTCTTT
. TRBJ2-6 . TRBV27 CASSLSAGSGANVLTF TGTGCCAGCAGTTTATCCGCGGGGTCTGGGGCCAACGTCCTGACTTTC
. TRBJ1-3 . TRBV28 CASSTLTGTISGNTIYF TGTGCCAGCAGTACACTCACAGGGACCATCTCTGGAAACACCATATATTTT
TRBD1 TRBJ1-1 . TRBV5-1 CASSLVVRGPEAFF TGCGCCAGCAGCTTGGTCGTCAGGGGGCCTGAAGCTTTCTTT
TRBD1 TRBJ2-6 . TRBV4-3 CASSQDLWAGGSGANVLTF TGCGCCAGCAGCCAAGATCTGTGGGCAGGGGGTAGTGGGGCCAACGTCCTGACTTTC
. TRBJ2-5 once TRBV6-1 CASSEAGGLPETQYF TGTGCCAGCAGTGAAGCGGGGGGGCTCCCAGAGACCCAGTACTTC
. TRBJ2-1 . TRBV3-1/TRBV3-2 CASSQLLSEGRSRGEQFF TGTGCCAGCAGCCAGTTACTTTCGGAGGGACGCAGCCGGGGTGAGCAGTTCTTC
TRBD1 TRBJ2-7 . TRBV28 CASAGDRAYEQYF TGTGCCAGCGCAGGCGACAGGGCCTACGAGCAGTACTTC
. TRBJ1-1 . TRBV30 CAWSVLDRRLNTEAFF TGTGCCTGGAGTGTACTAGACAGGAGACTGAACACTGAAGCTTTCTTT
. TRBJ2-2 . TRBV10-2 CASRPGTTNTGELFF TGCGCCAGCAGGCCCGGGACAACTAACACCGGGGAGCTGTTTTTT
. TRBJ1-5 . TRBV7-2 CASSLVGARGNQPQHF TGTGCCAGCAGCTTGGTGGGGGCCCGGGGCAATCAGCCCCAGCATTTT
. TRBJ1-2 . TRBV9 CASSSGGYGYTF TGTGCCAGCAGCTCGGGGGGCTATGGCTACACCTTC
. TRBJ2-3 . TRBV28 CASSFPPDIPSTDTQYF TGTGCCAGCAGTTTTCCTCCCGACATCCCTAGCACAGATACGCAGTATTTT
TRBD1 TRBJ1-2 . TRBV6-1 CASSEMRTGIYGYTF TGTGCCAGCAGTGAAATGAGGACAGGGATCTATGGCTACACCTTC
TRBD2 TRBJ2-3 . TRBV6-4 CASSELAGGITDTQYF TGTGCCAGCAGTGAGCTAGCGGGAGGTATCACAGATACGCAGTATTTT
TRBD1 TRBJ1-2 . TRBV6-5 CASRGQPYYGYTF TGTGCCAGCAGGGGACAGCCCTACTATGGCTACACCTTC
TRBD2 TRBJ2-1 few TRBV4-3 CASSQDGLGSNEQFF TGCGCCAGCAGCCAGGACGGACTAGGATCCAATGAGCAGTTCTTC
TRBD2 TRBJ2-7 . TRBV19 CASSMSDVAGVGTYEQYF TGTGCCAGTAGTATGAGTGACGTCGCGGGAGTTGGCACCTACGAGCAGTACTTC
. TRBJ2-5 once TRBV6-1 CASSELTGTPQETQYF TGTGCCAGCAGTGAACTAACAGGGACACCTCAAGAGACCCAGTACTTC
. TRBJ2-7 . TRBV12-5 CASGLVGGADEQYF TGTGCTAGTGGTTTGGTTGGGGGGGCAGACGAGCAGTACTTC
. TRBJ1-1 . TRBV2 CASSEVQGIAEAFF TGTGCCAGCAGTGAAGTCCAGGGGATCGCCGAAGCTTTCTTT
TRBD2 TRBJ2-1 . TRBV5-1 CASSPLASGPPYNEQFF TGCGCCAGCAGCCCGTTAGCTAGCGGACCTCCTTACAATGAGCAGTTCTTC
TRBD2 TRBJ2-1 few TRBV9 CASSNPSRGGLYEQFF TGTGCCAGCAGCAACCCCTCCCGGGGGGGGCTATATGAGCAGTTCTTC
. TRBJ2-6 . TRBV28 CASSLTGSGGANVLTF TGTGCCAGCAGTTTGACAGGTTCTGGGGGGGCCAACGTCCTGACTTTC
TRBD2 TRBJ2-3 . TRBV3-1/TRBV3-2 CASSQLADSTDTQYF TGTGCCAGCAGCCAACTAGCGGATAGCACAGATACGCAGTATTTT
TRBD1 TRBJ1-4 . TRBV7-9 CASSPLRRQGANEKLFF TGTGCCAGCAGCCCCCTTCGCCGACAGGGGGCTAATGAAAAACTGTTTTTT
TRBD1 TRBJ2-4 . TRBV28 CASSLQGAMNIQYF TGTGCCAGCAGCCTACAGGGGGCGATGAACATTCAGTACTTC
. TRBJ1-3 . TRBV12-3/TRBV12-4 CASSPGHSTNF TGTGCCAGCAGTCCCGGACATTCGACGAATTTT
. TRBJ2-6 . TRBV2 CASSPYPANVLTF TGTGCCAGCAGTCCCTATCCGGCCAACGTCCTGACTTTC
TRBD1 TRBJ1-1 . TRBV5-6 CASSFGTGDSVTEAFF TGTGCCAGCAGCTTTGGGACAGGGGATTCGGTCACTGAAGCTTTCTTT
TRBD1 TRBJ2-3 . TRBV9 CASSVAQGGRERTDTQYF TGTGCCAGCAGCGTAGCACAGGGGGGTCGGGAGCGCACAGATACGCAGTATTTT
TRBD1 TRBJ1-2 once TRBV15 CATSRDGITGAGGGYTF TGTGCCACCAGCAGAGATGGGATTACAGGGGCAGGAGGCGGCTACACCTTC